This T cell receptor beta chain comes out of a study of blood T cell repertoires in COVID-19. Background on the study: Samples taken during acute and convalescent COVID-19 were collected in the United States, Italy and Spain. T cells, B-cell-depleted T cells, or PBMCs supplied cDNA or gDNA.

Per the original data handling: Reference gene primer amplification in the assay estimated nucleated cell counts. Libraries were prepared by immunoSEQ multiplex PCR; TCRdb keeps only in-frame clonotypes and omits some of them. Clone size and V and J calls were adopted from that table, with D and trimming inferred from the DNA. The table records around 97,000 clones, around 87% of them present only once. Germline-derived CDR1 and CDR2 are SGHKS and YYEKEE (reference sequence). Germline trimming cut 0 bases from V and 6 bases from J; bases unmatched to any gene: 10. The CDR3 runs to 16 residues. This receptor was obtained from a human donor in a cohort sampled during active COVID-19. V and J are TRBV5-5 and TRBJ1-2, with 8 bases that match TRBD1. Sequenced input: peripheral blood. CDR3 bases: TGTGCCAGCAGCTTGGCTCTCGCAGGGGGCGGAAATGGCTACACCTTC. This translates into CASSLALAGGGNGYTF.